This T cell receptor (beta chain) was profiled in a study of cytomegalovirus exposure and HLA in healthy donors. The V segment lost 1 base and the J segment 2 bases; nucleotides outside the gene matches: 10. CDR1 is KGHSH, CDR2 LQKENI, per germline. This CDR3 is built from 17 residues. As regards this clone: Its cognate antigen is unknown.

Primers included in the PCR were 60 Vbeta and 13 Jbeta primers. As processed by the authors: Approximately 11 million of 70 million to 80 million unique TCR beta chains were shared, per a later count. Clones were sequenced by immunoSEQ multiplex PCR, and TCRdb holds only the in-frame ones, with some missing. The DNA was the basis for D and trimming; V, J and clone size are from that table. The sample totals under 85,000 clones. Study-level points and caveats: Immune exposure information available was restricted to CMV serostatus. TCR beta chains numbering 150 to 200 were designated cytomegalovirus-associated.

This clonotype was sampled from a boy aged 5-17 years in good health and CMV-seronegative. The sample taken for sequencing was PBMCs. The chain is built from TRBV18 and TRBJ2-7; 8 positions match TRBD1. This CDR3 is CASSPLPDRGEPYEQYF. CDR3 DNA: TGTGCCAGCTCACCACTCCCCGACAGGGGAGAACCCTACGAGCAGTACTTC.